The rows below give T cell receptor beta chains drawn from one sample of a study of shared clonotypes between healthy human individuals. The data were produced by immunoSEQ multiplex PCR, yet TCRdb's version contains in-frame clones alone and is incomplete. Among some 2 million clones listed, about 95% were seen once. Sequences were obtained from naive CD8+ T cells sorted from blood. These receptors originate from a man aged 18 to 35 in good health. Each CDR3 is given with its conserved first and last residue. The order of the fields is D gene, clone size, V gene, J gene, CDR3 protein, CDR3 DNA. The D gene is left open where the match is weak. Clone sizes are given selectively: once, few, many, or a class where the clone is expanded.

TRBD1	-	TRBV9	TRBJ1-6	CASSYQGGPDTSPLHF	TGTGCCAGCAGCTATCAGGGGGGTCCGGATACTTCACCCCTCCACTTT
-	-	TRBV30	TRBJ2-7	CAWNHWDGYYEQYF	TGTGCCTGGAACCATTGGGACGGTTACTACGAGCAGTACTTC
-	-	TRBV11-2	TRBJ2-7	CASSLDPGLSYEQYF	TGTGCCAGCAGCTTAGATCCGGGGTTATCCTACGAGCAGTACTTC
-	-	TRBV10-1	TRBJ2-7	CASSDTGFSYEQYF	TGCGCCAGCAGTGACACAGGGTTCTCCTACGAGCAGTACTTC
-	-	TRBV11-3	TRBJ2-3	CASSVSGASTDTQYF	TGTGCCAGCAGCGTTAGCGGTGCTAGCACAGATACGCAGTATTTT
-	once	TRBV7-6	TRBJ2-7	CASSLGGLSYEQYF	TGTGCCAGCAGCTTGGGGGGGCTCTCCTACGAGCAGTACTTC
TRBD1	-	TRBV9	TRBJ2-7	CASSGGTGLVEQYF	TGTGCCAGCAGCGGCGGGACAGGGTTGGTAGAGCAGTACTTC
-	-	TRBV4-3	TRBJ2-5	CASSQESSLYTGETQYF	TGCGCCAGCAGCCAAGAATCTAGCTTATACACCGGGGAGACCCAGTACTTC
-	once	TRBV12-5	TRBJ2-7	CASAPGSAYNEQYF	TGTGCTAGTGCCCCCGGGAGCGCATATAACGAGCAGTACTTC
-	-	TRBV4-3	TRBJ2-2	CASSQAQNTGELFF	TGCGCCAGCAGCCAAGCCCAGAACACCGGGGAGCTGTTTTTT
-	-	TRBV4-3	TRBJ2-7	CASSPGFGTYEQYF	TGCGCCAGCAGCCCCGGTTTCGGGACCTACGAGCAGTACTTC
TRBD2	-	TRBV27	TRBJ2-7	CASSPGTSGSYEQYF	TGTGCCAGCAGTCCGGGCACTAGCGGGAGTTACGAGCAGTACTTC
TRBD2	-	TRBV15	TRBJ2-7	CATSRGGEYSYEQYF	TGTGCCACCAGCAGGGGAGGGGAATACTCCTACGAGCAGTACTTC
-	-	TRBV7-9	TRBJ1-2	CASSSGGVNYGYTF	TGTGCCAGCAGTTCAGGCGGGGTGAACTATGGCTACACCTTC
-	-	TRBV7-8	TRBJ1-1	CASSHHPNTEAFF	TGTGCCAGCAGCCACCATCCGAACACTGAAGCTTTCTTT
-	-	TRBV27	TRBJ1-4	CASSSYPEGEKLFF	TGTGCCAGCAGTTCCTATCCCGAAGGGGAAAAACTGTTTTTT
TRBD2	-	TRBV6-1	TRBJ2-3	CASSAGTSGGAWVSTDTQYF	TGTGCCAGCAGTGCTGGGACTAGCGGGGGGGCTTGGGTTAGCACAGATACGCAGTATTTT
-	-	TRBV28	TRBJ1-4	CASSPQTPATNEKLFF	TGTGCCAGCAGCCCTCAGACACCCGCAACTAATGAAAAACTGTTTTTT
TRBD1	-	TRBV5-5	TRBJ1-2	CASSLWEGQGNGYTF	TGTGCCAGCAGCTTGTGGGAGGGACAGGGAAATGGCTACACCTTC
-	-	TRBV10-3	TRBJ2-7	CAISVEDSSYEQYF	TGTGCCATCAGTGTAGAGGACAGTTCCTACGAGCAGTACTTC
-	-	TRBV27	TRBJ2-7	CASSHRDPAFEQYF	TGTGCCAGCAGTCACAGGGACCCCGCTTTCGAGCAGTACTTC
-	once	TRBV19	TRBJ2-3	CASGRLSEDTQYF	TGTGCCAGCGGGCGCCTCTCGGAGGATACGCAGTATTTT
TRBD1	-	TRBV10-2	TRBJ1-2	CASSEDRVFGYTF	TGCGCCAGCAGTGAAGACAGGGTATTTGGCTACACCTTC
-	-	TRBV19	TRBJ2-2	CASSPREQGNTGELFF	TGTGCCAGCAGTCCTCGGGAGCAGGGGAACACCGGGGAGCTGTTTTTT
TRBD2	-	TRBV10-3	TRBJ2-3	CAIGASGLPDTQYF	TGTGCCATCGGGGCTAGCGGACTTCCGGATACGCAGTATTTT
-	-	TRBV5-1	TRBJ1-1	CASSWAVGGASAEAFF	TGCGCCAGCAGCTGGGCTGTTGGGGGGGCTAGCGCTGAAGCTTTCTTT
-	-	TRBV29-1	TRBJ1-2	CSVISDSYGYTF	TGCAGCGTAATTTCGGACAGCTATGGCTACACCTTC
TRBD2	-	TRBV7-8	TRBJ2-3	CASSSGLAGNTDTQYF	TGTGCCAGCAGCTCGGGACTAGCGGGAAACACAGATACGCAGTATTTT
-	-	TRBV5-6	TRBJ1-2	CASSLWGGANGYTF	TGTGCCAGCAGCTTGTGGGGGGGCGCGAATGGCTACACCTTC
-	once	TRBV30	TRBJ2-3	CAWANLSPDTQYF	TGTGCCTGGGCGAACTTGTCACCAGATACGCAGTATTTT
TRBD1	-	TRBV10-3	TRBJ1-6	CAISPGQGDSPLHF	TGTGCCATCAGTCCGGGACAGGGAGATTCACCCCTCCACTTT
-	-	TRBV18	TRBJ1-4	CASSPWGEKLFF	TGTGCCAGCTCACCATGGGGTGAAAAACTGTTTTTT